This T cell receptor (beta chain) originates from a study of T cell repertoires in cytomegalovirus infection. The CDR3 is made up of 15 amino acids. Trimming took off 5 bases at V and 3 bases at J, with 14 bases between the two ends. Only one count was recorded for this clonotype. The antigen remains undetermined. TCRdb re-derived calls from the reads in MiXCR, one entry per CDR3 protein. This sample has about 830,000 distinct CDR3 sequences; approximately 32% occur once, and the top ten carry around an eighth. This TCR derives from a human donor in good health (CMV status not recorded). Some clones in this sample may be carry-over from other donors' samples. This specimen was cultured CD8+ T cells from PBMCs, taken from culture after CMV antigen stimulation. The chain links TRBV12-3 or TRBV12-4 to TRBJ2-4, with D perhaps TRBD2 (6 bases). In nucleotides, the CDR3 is TGTGCCAGCAGTGACTCGGGGGATATCAAAAACATTCAGTACTTC. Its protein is CASSDSGDIKNIQYF.